Sequencing of this T cell receptor beta chain was carried out in a study of T-cell reconstitution after alpha-beta-depleted transplantation in children. The library targeted TCRbeta and was prepared with unique molecular identifiers. Via MiXCR, TCRdb re-called the PCR reads, giving one row per CDR3 protein. The table has around 370,000 distinct CDR3 sequences, 10% seen once. This clonotype was detected ten times or more. The sequence came from a human donor who donated a stem cell graft to a child with acute lymphoblastic leukemia. The sample consisted of PBMCs from the stem cell graft donor, taken from the stem cell graft.

The CDR3 is CASSFLTSGTGGWEQYF. CDR3 nucleotide sequence: TGTGCCAGCAGCTTTTTAACTTCCGGGACAGGGGGATGGGAGCAGTACTTC. The rearrangement uses TRBV7-2 and TRBJ2-7; the match to TRBD1 covers 11 bases. The CDR3 runs 17 residues. The V gene end was trimmed by 3 bases and the J gene end by 7 bases; junction bases not matched to a gene: 14. Germline values: CDR1 SGHTA, CDR2 FQGNSA. The variable domain in full, with the rest retrieved from reference TRBV7-2 and TRBJ2-7, is GAGVSQSPSNKVTEKGKDVELRCDPISGHTALYWYRQSLGQGLEFLIYFQGNSAPDKSGLPSDRFSAERTGGSVSTLTIQRTQQEDSAVYLCASSFLTSGTGGWEQYFGPGTRLTVT.